The 32 T cell receptor beta chains below all came from one sample that was sequenced in a study of vaccination effects on CD4 cells after COVID-19. For these receptors, no antigen is known. The assay was immunoSEQ multiplex PCR, and TCRdb's table has in-frame clones only and misses some. The data show roughly 25,000 clones, 69% seen once. Antigen-specific CD4+ T cells were expanded (with viral peptide pools) by the ViraFEST assay ahead of sequencing. Subsequent to a culture period of about nine days, CD4+ T cells were isolated. From March to December 2020, the person had a SARS-CoV-2 infection that was confirmed by PCR. Material: CD4+ T cells from PBMCs cultured with SARS-CoV-2 spike peptides, obtained before COVID-19 vaccination. The receptors derive from a human donor who had a prior SARS-CoV-2 infection.

This chain links TRBV4-3 with TRBJ1-4; perhaps TRBD1 as D (6 bases). Germline V gives CDR1 LGHNA, CDR2 YSLEER. V shed 4 bases and J shed 7 bases, with 19 bases lying between them. The length of the CDR3 is 16 residues. This CDR3 reads CASSPGRGGLGEKLFF. The CDR3 DNA reads TGCGCCAGCAGCCCGGGGAGGGGGGGCTTAGGTGAAAAACTGTTTTTT.

J is TRBJ2-3 and V is TRBV2; D unclear. There are 13 residues in the CDR3. Looked up from germline, CDR1 is SNHLY and CDR2 is FYNNEI. The V gene lost 3 bases and the J gene lost 5 bases, with 9 bases spanning the gap. The CDR3 DNA is TGTGCCAGCAGTGATCGCCAGCGAGATACGCAGTATTTT. Amino acid sequence: CASSDRQRDTQYF.

The rearrangement links TRBV4-3 to TRBJ2-3; no clear D gene. This CDR3 region has 13 residues. V lost 1 base and J 2 bases, leaving 4 bases between the germline ends. From germline, CDR1 is LGHNA and CDR2 YSLEER. The chain's CDR3 is CASSQALTDTQYF. The CDR3 bases are TGCGCCAGCAGCCAAGCTCTCACAGATACGCAGTATTTT.

The chain couples TRBV2 to TRBJ1-5, with TRBD1 matching over 10 bases. With V trimmed by 6 bases and J by 3 bases, 5 bases remained unmatched. This CDR3 contains 15 residues. Germline lookup yields CDR1 SNHLY and CDR2 FYNNEI. The CDR3 here is CASRGTGDPNQPQHF. CDR3 nucleotide sequence: TGTGCCAGCAGGGGGACAGGGGACCCCAATCAGCCCCAGCATTTT.

The sample holds a few counts of this clone. V and J are TRBV19 and TRBJ1-5, with 7 bases lining up with TRBD1. Germline V gene sequence: CDR1 LNHDA, CDR2 SQIVND (reference sequence). The length of the CDR3 is 14 residues. The V and J ends lost 6 bases and 6 bases, in that order; junction bases with no gene match: 8. CDR3 region: CASRAQGMGQPQHF. In nucleotides, the CDR3 is TGTGCCAGTAGGGCACAGGGGATGGGTCAGCCCCAGCATTTT.

The chain couples TRBV20-1 to TRBJ2-3, with no clear D. The CDR3 length is 12 residues. Trimming removed 3 bases from V and 6 bases from J, with 10 bases in between. Germline CDR1 is DFQATT and CDR2 is SNEGSKA (reference sequence). The DNA for the CDR3 is TGCAGTGCTAGTCTTACAAGGGATACGCAGTATTTT. Translating it yields CSASLTRDTQYF.

The rearrangement joins TRBV6-1 to TRBJ1-2; 7 positions agree with TRBD1. Germline V gene data show CDR1 as MNHNS and CDR2 as SASEGT. The J segment lost 4 bases and the V segment lost 6 bases, leaving 11 bases of the junction unmatched. This CDR3 is 15 amino acids long. The CDR3 region is CASRRDSPSGYGYTF. As DNA, the CDR3 is TGTGCCAGCAGACGGGACAGCCCTTCTGGCTATGGCTACACCTTC.

This chain joins TRBV5-1 and TRBJ1-4; perhaps TRBD1 as D (6 bases). Germline values: CDR1 SGHRS, CDR2 YFSETQ. The length of the CDR3 is 15 residues. Between the trimmed V and J ends, which lost 4 bases and 0 bases, there was a span of 10 bases. CDR3: CASSPEGATNEKLFF. As DNA, the CDR3 is TGCGCCAGCAGCCCGGAGGGGGCAACTAATGAAAAACTGTTTTTT. Variable domain in full (rest from reference TRBV5-1 and TRBJ1-4): KAGVTQTPRYLIKTRGQQVTLSCSPISGHRSVSWYQQTPGQGLQFLFEYFSETQRNKGNFPGRFSGRQFSNSRSEMNVSTLELGDSALYLCASSPEGATNEKLFFGSGTQLSVL.

The chain links TRBV18 to TRBJ2-3; TRBD1 aligns across 7 bases. Germline V gene sequence: CDR1 KGHSH, CDR2 LQKENI. CDR3 length equals 16 residues. With V trimmed by 6 bases and J by 3 bases, 12 bases remained unmatched. CDR3 loop: CASSTATGSLTDTQYF. CDR3 DNA: TGTGCCAGCTCTACCGCGACAGGGTCCCTTACAGATACGCAGTATTTT.

This clone was picked up a small number of times. V gene TRBV5-1 combines with J gene TRBJ2-2; no clear D gene. Trimming pared 0 bases from V and 5 bases from J, leaving 5 bases between. Germline loops: CDR1 SGHRS, CDR2 YFSETQ. The CDR3 contains 13 residues. CDR3 region: CASSLVGTGELFF. The CDR3 nucleotides are TGCGCCAGCAGCTTGGTAGGGACCGGGGAGCTGTTTTTT.

This clone has only a few counts. V is TRBV7-3 and J is TRBJ2-5; TRBD1 aligns across 9 bases. V lost 5 bases and J lost 5; bases outside the gene matches: 12. The CDR3 contains 16 residues. Germline CDR1 reads SGHTA; CDR2 reads FQGTGA. The DNA of the CDR3 is TGTGCCAGCAGCACGACAGGGGGGAGTATGTGGGAGACCCAGTACTTC. Protein product: CASSTTGGSMWETQYF.

The chain combines TRBV4-1 with TRBJ2-2, with TRBD2 matching over 7 bases. The CDR3 has 20 amino acids. The ends lost 0 bases at V and 0 bases at J; junction bases unmatched: 13. CDR1 is MGHRA and CDR2 is YSYEKL in the germline V gene. The CDR3 DNA sequence: TGCGCCAGCAGCCAAGATCTCGGGACTATATCATTCGCGAACACCGGGGAGCTGTTTTTT. Residues: CASSQDLGTISFANTGELFF.

V is TRBV5-1 and J is TRBJ2-7; D remains unclear. Germline V CDR1 and CDR2: SGHRS, YFSETQ. This CDR3 is 14 amino acids long. Trimming shortened V by 0 bases and J by 0 bases, and 7 bases separated the two germline ends. CDR3 residues: CASSLATSSYEQYF. CDR3 coding DNA: TGCGCCAGCAGCTTGGCCACCAGCTCCTACGAGCAGTACTTC.

The chain combines TRBV11-3 with TRBJ2-5; the D gene is possibly TRBD2 (6 bases). The CDR3 spans 13 residues. V was clipped by 3 bases and J by 4 bases, with 9 bases between them. Looked up from germline, CDR1 is SGHNT and CDR2 is YENEEA. CDR3 region: CASSFGGRETQYF. The CDR3 DNA follows: TGTGCCAGCAGCTTCGGAGGGAGAGAGACCCAGTACTTC.

The V gene is TRBV6-6, the J gene TRBJ2-7, with D possibly matching TRBD1 (6 bases). Germline-derived CDR1 and CDR2 are MNHNY and SVGAGI (reference sequence). The CDR3 is made up of 13 amino acids. Trimming took off 1 base at V and 13 bases at J, with 17 bases between the two ends. The CDR3 here is CASSYCTGCGEYF. DNA of the CDR3: TGTGCCAGCAGTTACTGCACAGGGTGTGGCGAATACTTC.

The chain combines TRBV3-1 (or the pseudogene TRBV3-2) with TRBJ1-2; D possibly corresponds to TRBD1 (6 bases). Trimming left V 5 bases short and J 2 bases short, with 9 bases between. This CDR3 is 13 amino acids long. Germline-derived CDR1 and CDR2 are LGHDT and YNNKEL (reference sequence). CDR3: CASSFTGNYGYTF. In DNA form, the CDR3 reads TGTGCCAGCAGCTTTACAGGGAACTATGGCTACACCTTC.

The chain recombines TRBV7-9 with TRBJ2-1; D is perhaps TRBD2 (5 bases). Trimming removed 5 bases from V and 12 bases from J, with 11 bases in between. CDR1 is SEHNR, CDR2 FQNEAQ, per germline (reference sequence). The CDR3 is made up of 11 amino acids. CDR3 loop: CASSGVLAQFF. The DNA for the CDR3 is TGTGCCAGCAGCGGGGTTCTAGCGCAGTTCTTC. Drawing the rest from reference TRBV7-9 and TRBJ2-1, the complete variable domain is DTGVSQNPRHKITKRGQNVTFRCDPISEHNRLYWYRQTLGQGPEFLTYFQNEAQLEKSRLLSDRFSAERPKGSFSTLEIQRTEQGDSAMYLCASSGVLAQFFGPGTRLTVL.

The rearrangement links TRBV12-3 or TRBV12-4 to TRBJ2-7; D assignment may be TRBD1 or TRBD2 (5 bases each). The V gene lost 3 bases and the J gene lost 5 bases, with 8 bases spanning the gap. This CDR3 contains 12 residues. The CDR3 bases are TGTGCCAGCAGTTTTTGGGGGAACGAGCAGTACTTC. Translating it yields CASSFWGNEQYF.

The genes are TRBV9 and TRBJ1-1; D ambiguous. The CDR3 length is 15 residues. Trimming left V 3 bases short and J 0 bases short, with 12 bases between. CDR1 SGDLS and CDR2 YYNGEE come from the germline V gene. CDR3 residues: CASSATQVMNTEAFF. The CDR3 nucleotides read TGTGCCAGCAGCGCCACCCAGGTGATGAACACTGAAGCTTTCTTT.

This sequence joins TRBV11-3 and TRBJ2-3; weak D call: TRBD2 (5 bases). Germline CDR1 and CDR2: SGHNT and YENEEA. V gave up 4 bases and J gave up 1 base, with 18 bases separating them. The CDR3 covers 17 residues. CDR3 nucleotide sequence: TGTGCCAGCAGCTCCCGTCGTATGGACTGGGGCACAGATACGCAGTATTTT. Translation gives CASSSRRMDWGTDTQYF.

This chain joins TRBV6-2 or TRBV6-3 and TRBJ1-5; 9 bases are a match to TRBD1. The CDR3 spans 16 residues. CDR1 is MNHEY and CDR2 is SVGEGT in the germline V gene. The ends lost 4 bases at V and 0 bases at J; junction bases unmatched: 4. The CDR3 DNA reads as TGTGCCAGCAGTTTTGGGACAGGGATTAGCAATCAGCCCCAGCATTTT. This gives the protein CASSFGTGISNQPQHF.

The chain recombines TRBV18 with TRBJ2-7; 8 bases map to TRBD2. From germline, CDR1 is KGHSH and CDR2 LQKENI. V lost 2 bases to trimming and J lost 0 bases; unmatched junction nucleotides: 3. The CDR3 spans 15 residues. In nucleotides, the CDR3 is TGTGCCAGCTCACCATTCAGCGGGAGCTCCTACGAGCAGTACTTC. It codes for CASSPFSGSSYEQYF.

The chain joins TRBV6-1 to TRBJ1-2; the D gene is possibly TRBD1 (5 bases). The germline CDR1 and CDR2 sequences are MNHNS and SASEGT. The CDR3 runs 13 residues. Trimming shortened V by 3 bases and J by 4 bases, and 9 bases separated the two germline ends. The CDR3 coding sequence is TGTGCCAGCAGTGAGGGGACCGGCTATGGCTACACCTTC. It translates to CASSEGTGYGYTF.

In this sample, this clone turned up a few times. V and J are TRBV20-1 and TRBJ2-7; 10 positions match TRBD2. CDR1 is DFQATT, CDR2 SNEGSKA, per germline (reference sequence). This CDR3 is built from 15 residues. The trim removed 4 bases at V and 6 bases at J, leaving 12 bases unmatched. CDR3 bases: TGCAGTGCTAATGAGCGGGGGGGCCGTCCTCTCGAGCAGTACTTC. Translating it yields CSANERGGRPLEQYF.

The chain combines TRBV7-2 with TRBJ2-1; D unresolved. This CDR3 is 14 amino acids long. Germline values: CDR1 SGHTA, CDR2 FQGNSA. The V gene lost 3 bases and the J gene lost 7 bases, with 13 bases spanning the gap. The CDR3 coding sequence is TGTGCCAGCAGCTTTTTGGCGATCGGAAATGAGCAGTTCTTC. It encodes CASSFLAIGNEQFF.

This clone was picked up one time. J is TRBJ2-5 and V is TRBV4-2; 8 bases align to TRBD2. The J segment lost 4 bases and the V segment lost 3 bases, leaving 7 bases of the junction unmatched. The CDR3 runs 15 residues. The germline V gene has CDR1 LGHNA and CDR2 YNFKEQ. CDR3 coding DNA: TGTGCCAGCAGCCATGCAATCGGGGGGGGAGAGACCCAGTACTTC. This codes for CASSHAIGGGETQYF.

The V call is TRBV6-5, the J call TRBJ1-1; D may be TRBD1 (6 bases). The CDR3 length is 15 residues. V shed 7 bases and J shed 1 base, with 16 bases lying between them. Germline V CDR1 and CDR2: MNHEY, SVGAGI. DNA of the CDR3: TGTGCCAGCAACCCCCTCGGGGGCAAGAACACTGAAGCTTTCTTT. It codes for CASNPLGGKNTEAFF.

V and J are TRBV29-1 and TRBJ2-3; 9 bases agree with TRBD2. Germline-derived CDR1 and CDR2 are SQVTM and ANQGSEA. This CDR3 is 15 amino acids long. V trimming: 7 bases; J trimming: 3 bases; junction bases outside the gene matches: 11. The CDR3 bases are TGCAGCGCCGAGGGGATAGCGGGGGTAACAGATACGCAGTATTTT. It translates to CSAEGIAGVTDTQYF.

This clone was counted between two and nine times. The chain combines TRBV5-1 with TRBJ2-1; a weak D match, TRBD1 (8 bases). The germline CDR1 and CDR2 sequences are SGHRS and YFSETQ. Trimming pared 0 bases from V and 8 bases from J, leaving 24 bases between. This CDR3 region has 18 residues. The CDR3 sequence is CASSLATGGAHNADEQFF. The CDR3 DNA is TGCGCCAGCAGCTTGGCCACAGGGGGGGCCCATAACGCCGATGAGCAGTTCTTC.

This clone was picked up a small number of times. CDR3 protein: CASSQDPGQGGQPQHF. The CDR3 DNA follows: TGTGCCAGCAGCCAAGATCCGGGACAGGGAGGCCAGCCCCAGCATTTT. The rearrangement uses TRBV4-2 and TRBJ1-5, with 9 bases fitting TRBD1. The CDR3 length is 16 residues. From germline, CDR1 is LGHNA and CDR2 YNFKEQ. V dropped 0 bases and J dropped 7; count of bases not matched to a gene: 7.

Details on this clone: One end of the junction is discordant with germline, which a read error may explain. The V call is TRBV7-2, the J call TRBJ1-2; possibly TRBD1 for D (6 bases). Germline-derived CDR1 and CDR2 are SGHTA and FQGNSA. CDR3 length: 12 residues. The CDR3 nucleotides read TGTGCCAGCAGCTTAGACGACAGGCTGCTATACTTC. Its protein product is CASSLDDRLLYF.

This clone was counted only a few times. The chain carries TRBV6-5 and TRBJ1-6; D is unresolved. CDR3 length: 15 residues. V lost 0 bases and J lost 7, with 10 bases in between. Germline lookup yields CDR1 MNHEY and CDR2 SVGAGI. The CDR3 DNA sequence: TGTGCCAGCAGTTACTCGGAGACGATAAATTCACCCCTCCACTTT. It translates to CASSYSETINSPLHF.